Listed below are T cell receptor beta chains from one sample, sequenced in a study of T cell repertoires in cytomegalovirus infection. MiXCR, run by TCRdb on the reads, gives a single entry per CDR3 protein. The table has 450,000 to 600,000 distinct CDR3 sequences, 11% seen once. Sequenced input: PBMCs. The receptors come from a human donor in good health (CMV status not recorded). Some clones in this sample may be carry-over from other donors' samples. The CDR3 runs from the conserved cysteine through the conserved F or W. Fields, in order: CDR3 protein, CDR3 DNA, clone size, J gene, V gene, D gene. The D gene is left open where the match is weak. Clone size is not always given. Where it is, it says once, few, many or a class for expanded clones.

CSVGQGAREAFF | TGCAGCGTGGGACAGGGGGCGAGGGAAGCTTTCTTT | many | TRBJ1-1 | TRBV29-1 | TRBD1
CASSLTTASYEQYF | TGTGCCAGCAGCCTCACGACAGCCTCCTACGAGCAGTACTTC | many | TRBJ2-7 | TRBV7-2 | -
CASSLDPTAYNEQFF | TGTGCCAGCAGCTTAGACCCGACAGCCTACAATGAGCAGTTCTTC | many | TRBJ2-1 | TRBV5-4 | -
CASSRSTVNTEAFF | TGTGCCAGCAGCCGATCGACAGTGAACACTGAAGCTTTCTTT | - | TRBJ1-1 | TRBV14 | -
CASSNNDRKNSPLHF | TGCGCCAGCAGCAATAATGACAGGAAGAATTCACCCCTCCACTTT | many | TRBJ1-6 | TRBV5-1 | -
CASSSYDRGSYEQYF | TGTGCCAGCAGCTCATACGACAGGGGGTCCTACGAGCAGTACTTC | many | TRBJ2-7 | TRBV7-8 | TRBD1
CASSSRQGFNRYMNTEAFF | TGTGCCAGTAGTTCGAGACAGGGTTTTAATCGATACATGAACACTGAAGCTTTCTTT | - | TRBJ1-1 | TRBV19 | TRBD1
CASSYSIDGSGANQPQHF | TGTGCCAGCAGTTACTCGATAGACGGTTCGGGGGCCAATCAGCCCCAGCATTTT | - | TRBJ1-5 | TRBV6-6 | -
CSAPRAASYIQYF | TGCAGTGCCCCAAGAGCGGCATCGTACATTCAGTACTTC | - | TRBJ2-4 | TRBV20-1 | -
CASSLAPARLPSGNTIYF | TGTGCCAGCAGCTTGGCGCCAGCTAGACTTCCCTCTGGAAACACCATATATTTT | once | TRBJ1-3 | TRBV5-6 | -
CSAREGGGSQETQYF | TGCAGTGCTAGAGAGGGCGGGGGCAGCCAAGAGACCCAGTACTTC | few | TRBJ2-5 | TRBV20-1 | -
CSRGSQGNEQFF | TGCAGCCGGGGCTCCCAAGGCAATGAGCAGTTCTTC | many | TRBJ2-1 | TRBV20-1 | -
CATSGGGTNSYNEQFF | TGTGCCACCAGTGGGGGCGGGACTAATTCCTACAATGAGCAGTTCTTC | many | TRBJ2-1 | TRBV24-1 | TRBD2
CSARGGRLAGGAGANVLTF | TGCAGTGCTAGAGGGGGGAGGCTAGCGGGAGGAGCTGGGGCCAACGTCCTGACTTTC | many | TRBJ2-6 | TRBV20-1 | TRBD2
CASSLELAGTYEQYF | TGTGCCAGCAGCTTAGAACTAGCGGGGACTTACGAGCAGTACTTC | many | TRBJ2-7 | TRBV7-2 | TRBD2
CASSESPSGGYEQYF | TGTGCCAGCAGCGAGAGCCCTAGCGGGGGCTACGAGCAGTACTTC | few | TRBJ2-7 | TRBV9 | TRBD2
CASTETSGGVRHEQFF | TGTGCCAGCACCGAGACTAGCGGGGGGGTGCGGCATGAGCAGTTCTTC | - | TRBJ2-1 | TRBV27 | TRBD2
CASSSQAGYTDTQYF | TGCGCCAGCAGCTCGCAGGCGGGGTACACAGATACGCAGTATTTT | few | TRBJ2-3 | TRBV5-1 | -
CASRGGAAYEQYF | TGTGCCAGCAGAGGCGGGGCCGCCTACGAGCAGTACTTC | many | TRBJ2-7 | TRBV7-2 | -
CASSLRTGSAGNTIYF | TGTGCCAGCAGCTTGAGGACAGGATCCGCTGGAAACACCATATATTTT | few | TRBJ1-3 | TRBV7-6 | TRBD1
CSAGVTGETQYF | TGCAGTGCAGGGGTCACGGGGGAGACCCAGTACTTC | few | TRBJ2-5 | TRBV20-1 | -
CASSTTIGGGDEQYF | TGTGCCAGCAGCACAACTATCGGAGGGGGGGACGAGCAGTACTTC | many | TRBJ2-7 | TRBV7-2 | -
CASSQVGQSISEAFF | TGTGCCAGCAGCCAAGTGGGACAGAGCATATCTGAAGCTTTCTTT | few | TRBJ1-1 | TRBV3-1 | TRBD1
CASSLREGTEAFF | TGTGCCAGCAGCCTGCGGGAAGGGACTGAAGCTTTCTTT | many | TRBJ1-1 | TRBV12-3/TRBV12-4 | -
CSATTRGSGNTIYF | TGCAGTGCTACGACGAGGGGAAGTGGAAACACCATATATTTT | - | TRBJ1-3 | TRBV20-1 | -
CASRYRGNTEAFF | TGTGCCAGCAGGTACAGGGGGAACACTGAAGCTTTCTTT | many | TRBJ1-1 | TRBV25-1 | TRBD1
CASKMTGGGNTEAFF | TGCGCCAGCAAAATGACAGGGGGTGGGAACACTGAAGCTTTCTTT | many | TRBJ1-1 | TRBV5-1 | TRBD1
CASSYSGTGGHGYTF | TGTGCCAGCAGTTACTCTGGGACAGGGGGCCATGGCTACACCTTC | - | TRBJ1-2 | TRBV6-5 | TRBD1